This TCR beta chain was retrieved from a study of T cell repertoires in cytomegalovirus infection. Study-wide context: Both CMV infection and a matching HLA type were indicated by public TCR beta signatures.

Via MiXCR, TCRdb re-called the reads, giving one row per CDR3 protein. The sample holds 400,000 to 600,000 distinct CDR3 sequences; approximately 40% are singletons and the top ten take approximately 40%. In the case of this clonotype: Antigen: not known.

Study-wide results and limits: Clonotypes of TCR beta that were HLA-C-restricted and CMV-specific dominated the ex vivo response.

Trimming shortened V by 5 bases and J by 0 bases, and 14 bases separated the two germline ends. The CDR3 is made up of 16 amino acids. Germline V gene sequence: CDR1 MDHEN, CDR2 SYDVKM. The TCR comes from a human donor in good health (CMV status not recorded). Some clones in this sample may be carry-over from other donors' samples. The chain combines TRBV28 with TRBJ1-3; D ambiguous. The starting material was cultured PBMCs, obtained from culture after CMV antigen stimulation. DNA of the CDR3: TGTGCCAGCAGTCGCGGACGTCTACTCTCTGGAAACACCATATATTTT. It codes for CASSRGRLLSGNTIYF.